What follows are 9 T cell receptor beta chains derived from one specimen sequenced in a study of T-cell reconstitution after alpha-beta-depleted transplantation in children. Unique molecular identifiers were incorporated during preparation of the TCRbeta library. TCRdb re-derived calls from the PCR reads in MiXCR, one entry per CDR3 protein. The table shows about 200,000 distinct CDR3 sequences, with roughly 8.3% occurring only once. This specimen was PBMCs, mostly from graft donor cells, taken 360 days after TCRalphabeta/CD19-depleted stem cell transplant. Every receptor here comes from a male patient under 10 years old who had a stem cell transplant for acute myeloid leukemia, so the T cells may come from the graft donor.

The chain joins TRBV10-3 to TRBJ2-7; D is uncertain. The germline CDR1 and CDR2 sequences are ENHRY and SYGVKD. V dropped 6 bases and J dropped 4 bases, with 7 bases sitting between them. The CDR3 runs 11 residues. CDR3 nucleotide sequence: TGTGCCATCAGGGCTGAGTACGAGCAGTACTTC. It codes for CAIRAEYEQYF.

The CDR3 reads CASRIPTAMNTEAFF. The CDR3 coding sequence is TGTGCCAGCAGGATTCCGACAGCGATGAACACTGAAGCTTTCTTT. The chain has TRBV6-1 and TRBJ1-1; tentatively, D is TRBD1 (5 bases). The CDR3 sequence is 15 residues long. Germline lookup yields CDR1 MNHNS and CDR2 SASEGT. V lost 6 bases, J lost 0 bases, and 14 bases lay in between.

The V call is TRBV18, the J call TRBJ2-7; D is ambiguous. The germline gives CDR1 KGHSH, CDR2 LQKENI. The CDR3 has 14 residues. The V end was cut by 0 bases, the J end by 1 base, with 7 bases between. CDR3: CASSPPGRSYEQYF. The DNA for the CDR3 is TGTGCCAGCTCACCACCGGGCAGGTCCTACGAGCAGTACTTC.

This clonotype was recorded at least ten times. CDR3 region: CASSVEAGNYNEQFF. Here the CDR3 DNA reads TGTGCCAGCAGTGTCGAAGCAGGAAACTACAATGAGCAGTTCTTC. V is TRBV6-1 and J is TRBJ2-1; D is unclear. CDR1 MNHNS and CDR2 SASEGT come from the germline V gene. V shed 4 bases and J shed 3 bases, with 13 bases lying between them. This CDR3 is 15 amino acids long.

The table lists this clonotype with many counts. V and J are TRBV5-1 and TRBJ1-2; weak D call: TRBD1 (6 bases). The V and J ends lost 0 bases and 4 bases respectively, with 16 bases between them. The CDR3 consists of 16 residues. CDR1 and CDR2 from the germline V gene are SGHRS and YFSETQ. The CDR3 bases are TGCGCCAGCAGCTTGGTCACAGGGAAATCGGGCTATGGCTACACCTTC. Translated: CASSLVTGKSGYGYTF. Full variable domain (outside the CDR3, taken from reference TRBV5-1 and TRBJ1-2): KAGVTQTPRYLIKTRGQQVTLSCSPISGHRSVSWYQQTPGQGLQFLFEYFSETQRNKGNFPGRFSGRQFSNSRSEMNVSTLELGDSALYLCASSLVTGKSGYGYTFGSGTRLTVV.

This clonotype has only a few counts. This sequence joins TRBV3-1 and TRBJ2-3; TRBD1 is a possible D gene (5 bases). The ends were cut back, 3 bases at V and 0 bases at J, with 7 bases in the middle. The CDR3 runs to 14 residues. Germline loops: CDR1 LGHDT, CDR2 YNNKEL (reference sequence). CDR3 DNA: TGTGCCAGCAGCCAGGGGCTCAGCACAGATACGCAGTATTTT. As protein: CASSQGLSTDTQYF.

This clonotype was counted many times. V is TRBV6-2 or TRBV6-3 and J is TRBJ2-2; D is uncertain. The CDR3 length is 14 residues. V was trimmed by 8 bases and J by 1 base, leaving 11 bases between them. Per the germline V gene, CDR1 is MNHEY and CDR2 is SVGEGT. Here the CDR3 DNA reads TGTGCCAGCCGTCGCACCAGGAACACCGGGGAGCTGTTTTTT. Amino acid sequence: CASRRTRNTGELFF.

Comments on this clonotype: One end of the junction fails to match germline, which may point to a read error. The CDR3 sequence: CASSLSRGPLRTQYF. For the CDR3, the DNA is TGTGCTAGCAGCTTAAGCCGCGGGCCCCTAAGGACCCAGTACTTC. The chain uses TRBV7-7 and TRBJ2-5; D is possibly TRBD2 (5 bases). Germline V gene data show CDR1 as SSHAT and CDR2 as FNYEAQ (reference sequence). This CDR3 has 15 amino acids.

The rearrangement joins TRBV29-1 to TRBJ2-7, with 9 positions matching TRBD1. Germline assignment: CDR1 SQVTM and CDR2 ANQGSEA. The junction had 7 bases not matched to a gene; V was cut back by 0 bases and J by 4 bases. There are 15 residues in the CDR3. The CDR3 region is CSVEDRRDREYEQYF. The DNA for the CDR3 is TGCAGCGTTGAAGATCGCCGGGACAGGGAATACGAGCAGTACTTC.